This T cell receptor beta chain is drawn from a study of identifying expanded T cells in peripheral blood. Only in-frame clones appear in the TCRdb table, and some are missing; sequencing was by immunoSEQ multiplex PCR. In the table there are 100,000 to 150,000 clones, 86% of which are singletons. V was cut by 1 base and J by 6 bases, with 10 bases left in between. Per germline, CDR1 SEHNR and CDR2 FQNEAQ (reference sequence). This CDR3 spans 14 amino acids. This sequence was found in a person aged 18 to 75 in good health. The specimen sequenced was blood. The genes are TRBV7-9 and TRBJ1-5; D remains unclear. The CDR3 loop reads CASSLGYGGQPQHF. The CDR3 DNA reads as TGTGCCAGCAGCTTAGGGTACGGTGGTCAGCCCCAGCATTTT.